This T cell receptor beta chain was found in a study of blood T cells in healthy people across ages. Study findings and constraints: Donor CMV status was unknown, possibly confounding expanded clonotype changes.

On this clonotype itself: Antigen specificity is unknown.

A second PCR, run for roughly 6 to 11 cycles, used a sample-barcoded 5' primer plus a J-beta primer mix. TCRdb recomputed calls from the 5' RACE reads with MiXCR, one row per CDR3 protein. The repertoire has 1.5 million to 2 million distinct CDR3 sequences, about 49% of them found once; the top ten carry over 2%. PBMCs, at least 6 million per sample, were isolated. The germline gives CDR1 MNHEY, CDR2 SVGAGI. The length of the CDR3 is 15 residues. V lost 6 bases and J 3 bases, leaving 16 bases between the germline ends. The TCR sequence derives from a woman in her forties in good health. Sequenced material: blood. V gene TRBV6-5 combines with J gene TRBJ2-3; TRBD1 or TRBD2 may be the D gene (5 bases each). CDR3 sequence (DNA): TGTGCCAGCAGCCCAGGGACCGACGCAACAGATACGCAGTATTTT. This codes for CASSPGTDATDTQYF.